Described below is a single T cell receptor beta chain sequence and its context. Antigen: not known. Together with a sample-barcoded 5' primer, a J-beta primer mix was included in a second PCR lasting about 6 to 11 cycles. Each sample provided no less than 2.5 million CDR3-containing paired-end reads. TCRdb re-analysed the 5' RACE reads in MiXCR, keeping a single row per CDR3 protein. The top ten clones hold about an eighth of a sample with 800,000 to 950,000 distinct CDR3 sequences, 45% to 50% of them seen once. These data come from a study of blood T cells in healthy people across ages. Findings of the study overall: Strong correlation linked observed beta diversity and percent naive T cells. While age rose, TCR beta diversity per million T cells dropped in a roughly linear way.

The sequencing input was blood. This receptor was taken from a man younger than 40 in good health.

Here the CDR3 reads CASSSYRGSPSNTQYF. The CDR3 nucleotides are TGCGCCAGCAGCTCCTATCGGGGGTCACCTTCAAATACGCAGTATTTT. The chain combines TRBV5-1 with TRBJ2-3, with a tentative D call TRBD2 (6 bases). The CDR3 has 16 residues. The V end lost 3 bases, the J end lost 7 bases, and 21 bases lay between the germline ends. Germline CDR1 reads SGHRS; CDR2 reads YFSETQ.